This T cell receptor (beta chain) was found in a study of blood T cells in healthy people across ages. CDR1 is LNHNV, CDR2 YYDKDF, per germline (reference sequence). Trimming pared 5 bases from V and 2 bases from J, leaving 12 bases between. CDR3 size: 14 residues. Through a sample-barcoded 5' primer and a J-beta primer mix, a second PCR was run for 7 to 11 cycles. MiXCR, run by TCRdb on the 5' RACE reads, gives a single entry per CDR3 protein. Here the sample spans around 1.5 million distinct CDR3 sequences, about 35% being singletons. The TCR sequence derives from a woman aged 25 to 39 in good health. The rearrangement uses TRBV15 and TRBJ2-5; TRBD1 or TRBD2 may be the D gene (5 bases each). Sequencing was done on a sample of blood. CDR3 amino acids: CATSGGEAQETQYF. CDR3 coding DNA: TGTGCCACCAGCGGGGGAGAGGCTCAAGAGACCCAGTACTTC.